This is a list of T cell receptor beta chains from one sample in a study of low-dose radiotherapy and immunotherapy resistance in tumors. TCRdb analysed the reads with MiXCR anew, one entry per CDR3 protein. This repertoire shows roughly 56,000 distinct CDR3 sequences, roughly 23% found once; its top ten account for around 7%. The specimen was PBMCs, collected after low-dose radiotherapy plus immunotherapy. The receptors derive from a male donor with prostate cancer. CDR3s include the opening cysteine and the closing phenylalanine or tryptophan. D genes are given only for firm matches. Part of the rows lack a size; the others show once, few, many or a class for expanded clones.

v_call,j_call,clone_size,d_call,cdr3_nt,cdr3_aa
TRBV3-1,TRBJ2-2,many,NA,TGTGCCAGCAGCCAAGTGCGCACCGGGGAGCTGTTTTTT,CASSQVRTGELFF
TRBV11-2,TRBJ2-7,many,NA,TGTGCCAGCAGCCCACAGGCCAGGGGCGAGCAGTACTTC,CASSPQARGEQYF
TRBV29-1,TRBJ2-2,many,NA,TGCAGCGCCTCAGGCCCAGGAACGAACACCGGGGAGCTGTTTTTT,CSASGPGTNTGELFF
TRBV5-1,TRBJ2-2,NA,TRBD2,TGCGCCAGCAGCGTCGACGGGAGGGCGGGCACCGGGGAGCTGTTTTTT,CASSVDGRAGTGELFF
TRBV3-1,TRBJ1-4,few,TRBD1,TGTGCCAGCAGCCAGTGGACAGGGGCGTTCGGGGAAAAACTGTTTTTT,CASSQWTGAFGEKLFF
TRBV5-1,TRBJ1-1,NA,NA,TGCGCCAGCAGCTTCTCAGGGTTGGCGAACACTGAAGCTTTCTTT,CASSFSGLANTEAFF
TRBV5-8,TRBJ2-5,many,NA,TGTGCCAGCAGCTACGGGTCGGCGCGGGAGACCCAGTACTTC,CASSYGSARETQYF
TRBV24-1,TRBJ1-5,many,TRBD1,TGTGCCACCAGTGAGGGACAGGCCGTTGCTCAGCCCCAGCATTTT,CATSEGQAVAQPQHF
TRBV5-1,TRBJ1-1,many,TRBD1,TGCGCCAGTTTTCCCGACAGGGGGGGCACTGAAGCTTTCTTT,CASFPDRGGTEAFF
TRBV20-1,TRBJ2-7,many,NA,TGCAGTGCTAGAGACCAGGGTGTGGGGGACGAGCAGTACTTC,CSARDQGVGDEQYF
TRBV7-2,TRBJ2-5,many,TRBD2,TGTGCCAGCAGCCTAGCGGGGGCGGAGACCCAGTACTTC,CASSLAGAETQYF
TRBV28,TRBJ2-3,many,NA,TGTGCCAGCAGTCCCGTACAGGGCACAGATACGCAGTATTTT,CASSPVQGTDTQYF
TRBV29-1,TRBJ1-1,many,TRBD1,TGCAGCGTTGGACGAGACAGGGCCACCTCCACTGAAGCTTTCTTT,CSVGRDRATSTEAFF
TRBV28,TRBJ1-2,NA,TRBD1,TGTGCCAGCCGGACAGGCCGTCCAGGTGGCTACACCTTC,CASRTGRPGGYTF
TRBV28,TRBJ2-1,NA,TRBD2,TGTGCCAGCAGTGAACGTGGCGGGAGGGCCTACAATGAGCAGTTCTTC,CASSERGGRAYNEQFF
TRBV13,TRBJ2-2,many,NA,TGTGCCAGCAGGCTTATGAGGACACGCACCGGGGAGCTGTTTTTT,CASRLMRTRTGELFF
TRBV5-1,TRBJ1-4,many,NA,TGCGCCAGCAGGAGGGCACCGAATGAAAAACTGTTTTTT,CASRRAPNEKLFF
TRBV20-1,TRBJ2-1,many,NA,TGCAGTGCTAGCGAGGGAATGGGCTCCTACAATGAGCAGTTCTTC,CSASEGMGSYNEQFF
TRBV28,TRBJ2-5,NA,NA,TGTGCCAGCAGTTTACCGGGTGCGAATCTGGAGACCCAGTACTTC,CASSLPGANLETQYF
TRBV20-1,TRBJ2-2,many,TRBD1,TGCAGTGCTAGGGGAAATCAGGGGGCCGGGGAGCTGTTTTTT,CSARGNQGAGELFF
TRBV7-2,TRBJ1-5,many,NA,TGTGCCAGCAGCTTAGGGGGGATGAATCAGCCCCAGCATTTT,CASSLGGMNQPQHF
TRBV5-1,TRBJ1-4,once,NA,TGCGCCAGCAGCCAGGAGTTAACGGAAAAACTGTATTTT,CASSQELTEKLYF
TRBV4-1,TRBJ1-5,many,NA,TGCGCCAGCAGCCAAGACGCAGCTAGCAATCAGCCCCAGCATTTT,CASSQDAASNQPQHF
TRBV9,TRBJ1-5,many,TRBD1,TGTGCCAGCAGCGTAGCCGGACAGGGCGATCAGCCCCAGCATTTT,CASSVAGQGDQPQHF
TRBV29-1,TRBJ1-3,NA,NA,TGCAGCGTTGAGGCAAGCTCTGGAAACACCATATATTTT,CSVEASSGNTIYF
TRBV27,TRBJ2-2,few,TRBD1,TGTGCCAGCAGTTTGACAGGGCTTGGTACCGGGGAGCTGTTTTTT,CASSLTGLGTGELFF
TRBV9,TRBJ2-7,many,NA,TGTGCCAGCAGCGCTTCGGCATTAAGTAACGAGCAGTACTTC,CASSASALSNEQYF
TRBV4-3,TRBJ2-5,many,NA,TGCGCCAGCAGCCAAGATTTCAGGACGGGGGAAGAGACCCAGTACTTC,CASSQDFRTGEETQYF
TRBV7-2,TRBJ2-3,many,NA,TGTGCCAGCAGCTTGTCTCGAGATACGCAGTATTTT,CASSLSRDTQYF
TRBV2,TRBJ1-4,many,NA,TGTGCCAGCAGTGCCAATGGGGTGGCCGAAAAACTGTTTTTT,CASSANGVAEKLFF
TRBV29-1,TRBJ1-1,many,NA,TGCAGCGTGGGGGGTAGTGATTACACTGAAGCTTTCTTT,CSVGGSDYTEAFF
TRBV6-5,TRBJ2-5,NA,TRBD1,TGTGCCAGCAGTTACTCGAATACAGGGGGAGAGACCCAGTACTTC,CASSYSNTGGETQYF
TRBV10-3,TRBJ2-1,many,TRBD2,TGTGCCATCAGCCCCGGGACTAGCGGGCCTGGGCAGTTCTTC,CAISPGTSGPGQFF
TRBV30,TRBJ2-5,many,TRBD2,TGTGCCTGGAGACTAGCGGGTACCCAAGAGACCCAGTACTTC,CAWRLAGTQETQYF
TRBV6-8,TRBJ2-1,many,TRBD2,TGTGCCAGCGGGAGGGGCAATGAGCAGTTCTTC,CASGRGNEQFF
TRBV18,TRBJ2-6,many,NA,TGTGCCAGCTCACCACGTACCGGGGGGGCCAACGTCCTGACTTTC,CASSPRTGGANVLTF
TRBV7-6,TRBJ2-7,many,TRBD1,TGTGCCAGCAGCCCAAGGGACAGGGGCCACGAGCAGTACTTC,CASSPRDRGHEQYF
TRBV9,TRBJ2-2,medium-sized,NA,TGTGCCAGCAGCCGTGGGAGGAACACCGGGGAGCTGTTTTTT,CASSRGRNTGELFF
TRBV7-9,TRBJ2-5,many,NA,TGTGCCAGCAGCTTAGCGCCCCCTAGTGCACAAGAGACCCAGTACTTC,CASSLAPPSAQETQYF
TRBV3-1,TRBJ2-2,NA,TRBD1,TGTGCCAGCAGCCACCGGGACAGGGATGAGCTGTTTTTT,CASSHRDRDELFF
TRBV4-2,TRBJ1-4,many,NA,TGTGCCAGCAGCCCCGGGGGGGACCAGGGAAAACTGTTTTTT,CASSPGGDQGKLFF
TRBV9,TRBJ2-2,many,NA,TGTGCCAGCAGCGTAACTGATATCACCGGGGAGCTGTTTTTT,CASSVTDITGELFF
TRBV3-1,TRBJ1-2,few,NA,TGTGCCAGCAGCCAAGATCTGGAAGAAAACTATGGCTACACCTTC,CASSQDLEENYGYTF
TRBV2,TRBJ2-7,many,NA,TGTGCCAGCAGCTACAGGACCTACGAGCAGTACTTC,CASSYRTYEQYF